The 5 T cell receptor beta chains below all came from one sample that was sequenced in a study of T cell responses to AZD1222 COVID-19 vaccine. Assay: immunoSEQ multiplex PCR; the TCRdb copy retains only in-frame clones and omits some. This sample has about 140,000 clones, with 80% to 90% found just once. The sample in question was peripheral blood, obtained on day 0 of AZD1222 vaccination. These receptor sequences come from an adult in good health.

The chain links TRBV6-5 to TRBJ1-5; possible D gene TRBD1, 5 bases. V lost 6 bases and J 7 bases, leaving 13 bases between the germline ends. Germline V gene data show CDR1 as MNHEY and CDR2 as SVGAGI. There are 13 residues in the CDR3. As DNA, the CDR3 is TGTGCCAGCAGGGAGGCTCAGGGACAGCCCCAGCATTTT. Translating gives CASREAQGQPQHF.

J is TRBJ2-1 and V is TRBV4-3, with 7 bases lining up with TRBD2. CDR3 length: 16 residues. V lost 2 bases, J lost 5 bases, and 9 bases stayed unmatched. Germline V gene lookup returns CDR1 LGHNA and CDR2 YSLEER. CDR3 DNA: TGCGCCAGCAGCCAAATTCGCGCTGGGGGGGACAATGAGCAGTTCTTC. Protein: CASSQIRAGGDNEQFF.

V and J are TRBV6-6 and TRBJ1-3; no firm D call. The CDR3 sequence is 16 residues long. The ends were cut back, 0 bases at V and 1 base at J, with 10 bases in the middle. Germline V gives CDR1 MNHNY, CDR2 SVGAGI (reference sequence). The CDR3 DNA reads as TGTGCCAGCAGTTACTCGAGGCAGGCGTCTGGAAACACCATATATTTT. Amino acids: CASSYSRQASGNTIYF.

The chain couples TRBV10-3 to TRBJ2-7, with unresolved D. The CDR3 is 14 amino acids. With 5 bases removed from V and 1 base from J, the gap between germline ends came to 12 bases. The V gene's germline CDR1 is ENHRY and CDR2 SYGVKD. The CDR3 loop is CAISLTENSYEQYF. The CDR3 nucleotides are TGTGCCATCAGTCTAACAGAGAATTCCTACGAGCAGTACTTC.

The chain is built from TRBV5-6 and TRBJ1-4, with unresolved D. The V end was cut by 0 bases, the J end by 7 bases, with 10 bases between. The germline CDR1 and CDR2 sequences are SGHDT and YYEEEE. This CDR3 is 14 amino acids long. Written as DNA, the CDR3 is TGTGCCAGCAGCTTGGGACTGCAGCGTGAAAAACTGTTTTTT. Its translation is CASSLGLQREKLFF.